The rows below give T cell receptor beta chains drawn from one sample of a study of shared clonotypes between healthy human individuals. Method: immunoSEQ multiplex PCR; TCRdb's copy keeps in-frame clones and lacks some. This sample has about 2.3 million clones; less than 95% occur once, and the top ten carry about 0.36%. The sample taken for sequencing was naive CD4+ T cells from PBMCs. These receptors came from a man aged 18 to 29 in good health. Some clones in this sample may be carry-over from other donors' samples. The CDR3 runs from the conserved cysteine through the conserved F or W. The D gene is left open where the match is weak. Some rows mark clone size as missing; the rest say once, few, many or name a class of expanded clone.

v_call: TRBV5-4
d_call: TRBD2
j_call: TRBJ2-7
clone_size: .
cdr3_nt: TGTGCCAGCAGCTTGGTAGCGGGGACGTACGAGCAGTACTTC
cdr3_aa: CASSLVAGTYEQYF

v_call: TRBV29-1
d_call: TRBD1
j_call: TRBJ2-7
clone_size: .
cdr3_nt: TGCAGCGTTACAGGGGTCCACGAGCAGTACTTC
cdr3_aa: CSVTGVHEQYF

v_call: TRBV5-5
d_call: .
j_call: TRBJ2-7
clone_size: .
cdr3_nt: TGTGCCACCCAGCGGGCTACTCAGGACTACGAGCAGTACTTC
cdr3_aa: CATQRATQDYEQYF

v_call: TRBV5-1
d_call: .
j_call: TRBJ1-3
clone_size: .
cdr3_nt: TGCGCCAGCAGCTTGGTGTCCGGCCGCTTAAGCTCTGGAAACACCATATATTTT
cdr3_aa: CASSLVSGRLSSGNTIYF

v_call: TRBV30
d_call: TRBD1
j_call: TRBJ1-2
clone_size: .
cdr3_nt: TGTGCCTGGGGCCCCAGGGGGGATGACTACACCTTC
cdr3_aa: CAWGPRGDDYTF

v_call: TRBV7-2
d_call: TRBD2
j_call: TRBJ2-5
clone_size: .
cdr3_nt: TGTGCCAGCAGCTTCCCCCTAGCGGGAGTTGTGGAGACCCAGTACTTC
cdr3_aa: CASSFPLAGVVETQYF

v_call: TRBV19
d_call: .
j_call: TRBJ2-2
clone_size: .
cdr3_nt: TGTGCCAGTAGTGTCACAGGTAACACCGGGGAGCTGTTTTTT
cdr3_aa: CASSVTGNTGELFF

v_call: TRBV5-1
d_call: TRBD2
j_call: TRBJ2-3
clone_size: few
cdr3_nt: TGCGCCAGCAGCGGGATAGGACTAGCGGCAGGGGTGTGGACAGATACGCAGTATTTT
cdr3_aa: CASSGIGLAAGVWTDTQYF

v_call: TRBV7-9
d_call: TRBD2
j_call: TRBJ2-1
clone_size: .
cdr3_nt: TGTGCCAGCAGCTTAGGACTAGCGGGAGACAATGAGCAGTTCTTC
cdr3_aa: CASSLGLAGDNEQFF

v_call: TRBV5-4
d_call: TRBD1
j_call: TRBJ2-7
clone_size: .
cdr3_nt: TGTGCCAGCAGCTCCCATGGGAGGACAGGGGGGGTCTACGAGCAGTACTTC
cdr3_aa: CASSSHGRTGGVYEQYF

v_call: TRBV28
d_call: .
j_call: TRBJ2-3
clone_size: .
cdr3_nt: TGTGCCAGCAGCCAAGGGGGTGGCACAGATACGCAGTATTTT
cdr3_aa: CASSQGGGTDTQYF

v_call: TRBV4-3
d_call: TRBD1
j_call: TRBJ2-7
clone_size: .
cdr3_nt: TGCGCCAGCAGCCAAGGAGGGACAGGGGTATACGAGCAGTACTTC
cdr3_aa: CASSQGGTGVYEQYF

v_call: TRBV7-2
d_call: TRBD2
j_call: TRBJ2-1
clone_size: .
cdr3_nt: TGTGCCAGCAGAGATCTAGCGGGGGCATACAATGAGCAGTTCTTC
cdr3_aa: CASRDLAGAYNEQFF

v_call: TRBV27
d_call: TRBD1
j_call: TRBJ2-7
clone_size: .
cdr3_nt: TGTGCCAGCAGTTACCGGGACAGGGGTTACGAGCAGTACTTC
cdr3_aa: CASSYRDRGYEQYF

v_call: TRBV4-2
d_call: TRBD2
j_call: TRBJ2-1
clone_size: .
cdr3_nt: TGTGTCAGCAGCCAAGGACTAGCGGGGGGTTACAATGAGCAGTTCTTC
cdr3_aa: CVSSQGLAGGYNEQFF

v_call: TRBV5-1
d_call: TRBD1
j_call: TRBJ2-1
clone_size: .
cdr3_nt: TGCGCCAGCAGCTTACTTCCGGGACAGGGCTACAATGAGCAGTTCTTC
cdr3_aa: CASSLLPGQGYNEQFF

v_call: TRBV6-5
d_call: TRBD1
j_call: TRBJ1-4
clone_size: .
cdr3_nt: TGTGCCAGCAGCCGCAGGGGGGGTAATGAAAAACTGTTTTTT
cdr3_aa: CASSRRGGNEKLFF

v_call: TRBV30
d_call: .
j_call: TRBJ1-2
clone_size: .
cdr3_nt: TGTGCCTGGGGGGGGCCCCGCAGAGGCTACACCTTC
cdr3_aa: CAWGGPRRGYTF

v_call: TRBV6-6
d_call: TRBD1
j_call: TRBJ1-4
clone_size: .
cdr3_nt: TGTGCCAGCATGGACAGGGCCAATGAAAAACTGTTTTTT
cdr3_aa: CASMDRANEKLFF

v_call: TRBV28
d_call: TRBD1
j_call: TRBJ1-5
clone_size: .
cdr3_nt: TGTGCCAGCAGCCCCCGGGACAGGACTTATCAGCCCCAGCATTTT
cdr3_aa: CASSPRDRTYQPQHF

v_call: TRBV5-1
d_call: TRBD1
j_call: TRBJ2-2
clone_size: .
cdr3_nt: TGCGCCAGCAGCTTGCCAGGGGACAGGGGCGGGGAGCTGTTTTTT
cdr3_aa: CASSLPGDRGGELFF

v_call: TRBV9
d_call: .
j_call: TRBJ1-2
clone_size: .
cdr3_nt: TGTGCCAGCAGCGCTCCTCAGCGGGGTCCTAACTATGGCTACACCTTC
cdr3_aa: CASSAPQRGPNYGYTF

v_call: TRBV7-2
d_call: .
j_call: TRBJ2-1
clone_size: .
cdr3_nt: TGTGCCAGCAGCTTAATGGGTGGAGAGCAGTTCTTC
cdr3_aa: CASSLMGGEQFF

v_call: TRBV28
d_call: TRBD2
j_call: TRBJ2-7
clone_size: .
cdr3_nt: TGTGCCAGCAGTTTACGCCCACTAGCGGGAACTCCCTACGAGCAGTACTTC
cdr3_aa: CASSLRPLAGTPYEQYF

v_call: TRBV29-1
d_call: TRBD1
j_call: TRBJ2-1
clone_size: .
cdr3_nt: TGCAGCGCTGGGGGACAGGGGTCCTACAATGAGCAGTTCTTC
cdr3_aa: CSAGGQGSYNEQFF

v_call: TRBV6-1
d_call: .
j_call: TRBJ1-5
clone_size: .
cdr3_nt: TGTGCCAGCAGTAAACAGGGTCCTCAGCCCCAGCATTTT
cdr3_aa: CASSKQGPQPQHF

v_call: TRBV28
d_call: TRBD1
j_call: TRBJ1-2
clone_size: .
cdr3_nt: TGTGCCAGCAACAGGGACAGGGCCTATGGCTACACCTTC
cdr3_aa: CASNRDRAYGYTF

v_call: TRBV5-6
d_call: TRBD1
j_call: TRBJ1-2
clone_size: .
cdr3_nt: TGTGCCAGCAGCTTGGTTGAGGGGGCCAACTATGGCTACACCTTC
cdr3_aa: CASSLVEGANYGYTF

v_call: TRBV6-6
d_call: TRBD1
j_call: TRBJ2-7
clone_size: .
cdr3_nt: TGTGCCAGCAGTTACTCGGGACAGGGTTTCTACGAGCAGTACTTC
cdr3_aa: CASSYSGQGFYEQYF

v_call: TRBV5-1
d_call: TRBD2
j_call: TRBJ2-1
clone_size: .
cdr3_nt: TGCGCCAGCAGCTTGGAGGAGCTAGCGGGAGGGATGTATGAGCAGTTCTTC
cdr3_aa: CASSLEELAGGMYEQFF